The rows below give T cell receptor beta chains drawn from one sample of a study of monozygotic twins with inflammatory bowel disease. From the 5' RACE reads, TCRdb lists one entry per CDR3 protein and no DNA. The data include approximately 330,000 distinct CDR3 sequences; the top ten clones carry over 2%. Sample: blood. The receptors here all came from a human donor with ulcerative colitis or Crohn's disease, or a healthy co-twin of an affected twin (not recorded which). The CDR3 runs from the conserved cysteine through the conserved F or W.

J gene	V gene	CDR3 protein
TRBJ2-2	TRBV29-1	CSGKGGTSGTGELFF
TRBJ1-1	TRBV28	CASSFLPRRDTEAFF
TRBJ2-2	TRBV28	CASSFGTTGNTGELFF
TRBJ2-2	TRBV20-1	CSARDPRGGTNTGELFF
TRBJ1-6	TRBV3-1	CASSQERINNSPLHF
TRBJ2-7	TRBV5-1	CASSLPSYEQYF
TRBJ2-7	TRBV5-1	CASSREAGRSYEQYF
TRBJ2-1	TRBV7-9	CASGGGGGYNEQFF
TRBJ1-6	TRBV6-2/TRBV6-3	CASSYGGVGSSYNSPLHF
TRBJ1-1	TRBV12-3/TRBV12-4	CASSQLNTEAFF
TRBJ2-4	TRBV5-1	CASSLGADKNMQYF
TRBJ1-1	TRBV12-3/TRBV12-4	CASGNRMNTEAFF
TRBJ1-1	TRBV12-3/TRBV12-4	CASSLGVRTEAFF
TRBJ1-5	TRBV28	CASSSGTSYQPQHF
TRBJ2-7	TRBV6-5	CASSYLGPSYEQYF
TRBJ2-3	TRBV6-1	CASSVPLMDTQYF
TRBJ1-2	TRBV7-9	CASSGTGDDYGYTF
TRBJ2-4	TRBV28	CASSLGRTKNIQYF
TRBJ1-1	TRBV7-3	CASSHQGWGTEAFF
TRBJ2-3	TRBV5-1	CASSATSGGPADTQYF